The present entry profiles one TCR beta chain with its context. What it binds is not known. The CDR3 runs to 12 residues. Germline V lookup: CDR1 LNHDA, CDR2 SQIVND (reference sequence). V shed 3 bases and J shed 8 bases, with 10 bases lying between them. PCR involved 60 Vbeta and 13 Jbeta primers. The table came from immunoSEQ multiplex PCR; TCRdb's copy has only in-frame clones and leaves some out. The sample shows about 160,000 clones, around 80% of them seen only once. The data stem from a study of cytomegalovirus exposure and HLA in healthy donors. Study-wide background: HLA-typed donors were the source of about 85 million unique TCRs, which an early data release held. Among the approximately 420 donors who were genotyped, about 86% fell in the genetic ancestry cluster that is associated with self-reported Caucasian donors. Study-level findings and limits: It was taken for granted in presence/absence analyses that sequencing depth across donors was roughly uniform. Follow-up analysis later connected one missense variant in DCLRE1C with trimming of TCR beta V- and J-genes.

The receptor's source is a female donor in good health and CMV-seronegative. The gene calls are TRBV19 and TRBJ1-2, with TRBD1 as a possible D gene (6 bases). Material: PBMCs. The CDR3 protein is CASSIFRGGYTF. CDR3 in DNA: TGTGCCAGTAGTATTTTCAGGGGCGGCTACACCTTC.